Described below is a single T cell receptor (beta chain) sequence and its context. This record belongs to a study of blood T cell repertoires in COVID-19. The CDR3 contains 15 residues. Trimming left V 5 bases short and J 8 bases short, with 19 bases between. Per germline, CDR1 SEHNR and CDR2 FQNEAQ (reference sequence). TCRdb's table, derived via immunoSEQ multiplex PCR, lists solely in-frame clones and lacks some. The data show approximately 200,000 clones, just over 85% seen once. This receptor was identified in a man aged 18 to 30 with active or convalescent COVID-19. This sequence joins TRBV7-9 and TRBJ2-1; a possible D gene is TRBD1 (6 bases). Source material: peripheral blood. CDR3 region: CASSHGGLLADEQFF. CDR3 bases: TGTGCCAGCAGCCATGGGGGCCTGCTGGCGGATGAGCAGTTCTTC. Looking up the rest from reference TRBV7-9 and TRBJ2-1 gives the full variable domain: DTGVSQNPRHKITKRGQNVTFRCDPISEHNRLYWYRQTLGQGPEFLTYFQNEAQLEKSRLLSDRFSAERPKGSFSTLEIQRTEQGDSAMYLCASSHGGLLADEQFFGPGTRLTVL.